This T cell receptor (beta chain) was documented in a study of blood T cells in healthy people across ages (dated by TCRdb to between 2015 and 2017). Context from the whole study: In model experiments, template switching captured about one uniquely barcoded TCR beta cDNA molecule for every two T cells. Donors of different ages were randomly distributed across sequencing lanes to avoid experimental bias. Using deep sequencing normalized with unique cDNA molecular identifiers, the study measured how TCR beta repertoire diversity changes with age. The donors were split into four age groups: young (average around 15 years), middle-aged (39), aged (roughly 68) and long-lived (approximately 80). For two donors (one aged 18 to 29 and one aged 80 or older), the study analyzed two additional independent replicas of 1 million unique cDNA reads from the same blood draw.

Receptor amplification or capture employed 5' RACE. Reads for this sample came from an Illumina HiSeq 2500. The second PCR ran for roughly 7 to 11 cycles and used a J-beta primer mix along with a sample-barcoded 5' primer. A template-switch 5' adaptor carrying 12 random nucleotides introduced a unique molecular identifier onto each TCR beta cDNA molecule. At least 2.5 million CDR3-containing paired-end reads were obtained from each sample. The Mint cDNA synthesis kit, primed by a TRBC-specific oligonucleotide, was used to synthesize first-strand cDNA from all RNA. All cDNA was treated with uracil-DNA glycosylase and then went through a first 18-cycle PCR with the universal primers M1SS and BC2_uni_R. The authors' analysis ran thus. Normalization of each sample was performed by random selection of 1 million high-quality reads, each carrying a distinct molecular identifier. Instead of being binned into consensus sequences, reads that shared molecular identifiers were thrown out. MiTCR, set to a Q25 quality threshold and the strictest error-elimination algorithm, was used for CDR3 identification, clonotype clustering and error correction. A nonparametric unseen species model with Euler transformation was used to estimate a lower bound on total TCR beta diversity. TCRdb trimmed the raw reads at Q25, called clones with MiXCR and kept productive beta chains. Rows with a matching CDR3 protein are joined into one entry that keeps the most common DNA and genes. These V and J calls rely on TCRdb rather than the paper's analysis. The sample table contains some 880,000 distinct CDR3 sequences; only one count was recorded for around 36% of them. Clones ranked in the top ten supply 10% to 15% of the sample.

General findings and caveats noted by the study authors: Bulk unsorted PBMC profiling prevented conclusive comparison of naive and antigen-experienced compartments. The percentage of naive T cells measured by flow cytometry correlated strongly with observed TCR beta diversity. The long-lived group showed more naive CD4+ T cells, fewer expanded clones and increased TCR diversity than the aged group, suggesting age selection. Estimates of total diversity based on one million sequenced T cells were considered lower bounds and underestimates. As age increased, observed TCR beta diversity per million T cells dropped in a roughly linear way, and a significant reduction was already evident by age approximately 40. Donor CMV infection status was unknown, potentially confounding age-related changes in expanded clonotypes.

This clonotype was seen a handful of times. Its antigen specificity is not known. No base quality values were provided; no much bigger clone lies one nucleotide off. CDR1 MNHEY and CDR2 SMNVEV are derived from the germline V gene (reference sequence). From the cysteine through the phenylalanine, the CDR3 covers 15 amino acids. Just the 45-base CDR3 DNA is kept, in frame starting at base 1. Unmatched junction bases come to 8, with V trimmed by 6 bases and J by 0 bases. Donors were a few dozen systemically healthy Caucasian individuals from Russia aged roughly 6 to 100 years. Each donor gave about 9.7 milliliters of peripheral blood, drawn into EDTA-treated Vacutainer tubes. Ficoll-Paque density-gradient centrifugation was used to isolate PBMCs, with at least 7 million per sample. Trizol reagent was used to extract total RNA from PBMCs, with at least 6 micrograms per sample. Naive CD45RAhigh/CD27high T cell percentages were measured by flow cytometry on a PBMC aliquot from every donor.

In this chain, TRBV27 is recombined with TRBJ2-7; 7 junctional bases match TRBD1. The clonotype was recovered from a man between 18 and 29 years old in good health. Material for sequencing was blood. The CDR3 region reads CASSLTGETSYEQYF. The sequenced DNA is TGTGCCAGCAGCCTTACAGGGGAGACCTCCTACGAGCAGTACTTC.